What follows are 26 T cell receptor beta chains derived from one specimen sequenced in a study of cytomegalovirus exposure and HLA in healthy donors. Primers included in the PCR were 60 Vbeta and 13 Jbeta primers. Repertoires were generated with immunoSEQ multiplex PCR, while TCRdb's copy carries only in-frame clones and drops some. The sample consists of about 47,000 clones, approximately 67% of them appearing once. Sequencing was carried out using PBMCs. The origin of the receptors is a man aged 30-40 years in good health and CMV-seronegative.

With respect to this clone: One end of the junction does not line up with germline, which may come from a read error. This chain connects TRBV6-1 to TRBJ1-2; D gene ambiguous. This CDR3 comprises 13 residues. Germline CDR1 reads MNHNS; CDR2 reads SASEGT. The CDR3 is CASGEARVSGYTF. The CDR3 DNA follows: TGTGCCAGCGGTGAAGCGCGGGTTTCTGGCTACACCTTC.

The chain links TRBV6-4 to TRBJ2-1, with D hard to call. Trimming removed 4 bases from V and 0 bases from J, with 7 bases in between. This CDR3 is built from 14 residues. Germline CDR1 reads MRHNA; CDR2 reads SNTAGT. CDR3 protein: CASSGDNSYNEQFF. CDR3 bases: TGTGCCAGCAGTGGCGACAACTCCTACAATGAGCAGTTCTTC.

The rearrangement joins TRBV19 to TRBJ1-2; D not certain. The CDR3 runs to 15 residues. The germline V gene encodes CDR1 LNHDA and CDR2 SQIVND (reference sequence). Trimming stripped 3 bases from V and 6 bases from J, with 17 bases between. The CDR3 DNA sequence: TGTGCCAGTAGTATCCGGGTTGAATGGATTAATGGCTACACCTTC. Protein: CASSIRVEWINGYTF.

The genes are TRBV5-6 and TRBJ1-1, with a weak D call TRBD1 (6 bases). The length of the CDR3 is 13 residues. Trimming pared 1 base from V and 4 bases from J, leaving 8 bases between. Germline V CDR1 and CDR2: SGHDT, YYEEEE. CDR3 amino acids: CASSLRGTTEAFF. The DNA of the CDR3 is TGTGCCAGCAGCTTGAGGGGGACCACTGAAGCTTTCTTT.

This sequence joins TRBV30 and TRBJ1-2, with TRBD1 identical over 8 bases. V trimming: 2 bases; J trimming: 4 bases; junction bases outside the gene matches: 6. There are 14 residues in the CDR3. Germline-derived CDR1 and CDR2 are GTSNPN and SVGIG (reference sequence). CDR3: CAWSTGDRSYGYTF. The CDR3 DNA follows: TGTGCCTGGAGTACTGGGGACAGGAGCTATGGCTACACCTTC.

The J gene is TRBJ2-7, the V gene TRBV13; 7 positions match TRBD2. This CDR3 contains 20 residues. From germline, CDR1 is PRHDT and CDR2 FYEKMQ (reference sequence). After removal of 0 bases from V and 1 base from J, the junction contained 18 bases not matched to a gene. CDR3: CASSLGVASGQPTVSYEQYF. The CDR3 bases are TGTGCCAGCAGCTTAGGCGTCGCTAGCGGCCAACCGACCGTATCCTACGAGCAGTACTTC. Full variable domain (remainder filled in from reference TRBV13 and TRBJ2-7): AAGVIQSPRHLIKEKRETATLKCYPIPRHDTVYWYQQGPGQDPQFLISFYEKMQSDKGSIPDRFSAQQFSDYHSELNMSSLELGDSALYFCASSLGVASGQPTVSYEQYFGPGTRLTVT.

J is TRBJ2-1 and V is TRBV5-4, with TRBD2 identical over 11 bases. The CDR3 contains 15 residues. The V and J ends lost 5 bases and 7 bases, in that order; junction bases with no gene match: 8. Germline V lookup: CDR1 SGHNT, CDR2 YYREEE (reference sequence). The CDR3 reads CASSPQGLADNEQFF. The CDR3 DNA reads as TGTGCCAGCAGTCCTCAGGGACTAGCGGATAATGAGCAGTTCTTC.

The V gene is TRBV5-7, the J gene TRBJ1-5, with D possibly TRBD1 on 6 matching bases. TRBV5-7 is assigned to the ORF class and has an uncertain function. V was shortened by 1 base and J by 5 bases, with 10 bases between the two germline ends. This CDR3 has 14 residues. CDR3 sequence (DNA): TGTGCCAGCAGCTTGATTGCAGGGGATCAGCCCCAGCATTTT. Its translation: CASSLIAGDQPQHF.

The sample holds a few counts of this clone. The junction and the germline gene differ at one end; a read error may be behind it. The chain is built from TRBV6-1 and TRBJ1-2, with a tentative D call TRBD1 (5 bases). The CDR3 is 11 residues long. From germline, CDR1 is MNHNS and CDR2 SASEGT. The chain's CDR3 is CASSEAGQGYF. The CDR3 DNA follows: TGTGCCAGCAGTGAAGCGGGGCAGGGATACTTC.

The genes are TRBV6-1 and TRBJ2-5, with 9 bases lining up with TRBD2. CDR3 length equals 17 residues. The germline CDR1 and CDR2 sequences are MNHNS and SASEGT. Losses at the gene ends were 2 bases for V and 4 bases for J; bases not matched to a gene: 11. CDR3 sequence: CASSEIAGDPAVETQYF. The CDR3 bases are TGTGCCAGCAGTGAAATAGCGGGAGACCCGGCCGTAGAGACCCAGTACTTC.

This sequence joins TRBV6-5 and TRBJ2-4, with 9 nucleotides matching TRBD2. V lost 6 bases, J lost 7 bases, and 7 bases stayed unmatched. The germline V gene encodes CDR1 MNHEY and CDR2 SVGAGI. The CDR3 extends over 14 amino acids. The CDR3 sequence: CASSFLAGVNIQYF. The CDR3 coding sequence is TGTGCCAGCAGCTTTTTAGCGGGAGTGAACATTCAGTACTTC.

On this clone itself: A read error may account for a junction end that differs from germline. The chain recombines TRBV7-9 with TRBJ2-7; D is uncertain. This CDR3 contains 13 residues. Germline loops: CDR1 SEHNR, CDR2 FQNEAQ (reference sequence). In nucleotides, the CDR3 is TGTTCCAGCAGCCCGACACCGACCTACGAGCAGTACTTC. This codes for CSSSPTPTYEQYF.

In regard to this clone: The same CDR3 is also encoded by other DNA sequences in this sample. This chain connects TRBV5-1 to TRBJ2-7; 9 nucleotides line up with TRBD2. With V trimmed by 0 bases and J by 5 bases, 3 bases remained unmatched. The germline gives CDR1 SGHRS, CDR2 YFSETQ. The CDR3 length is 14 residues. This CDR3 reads CASSLAGGRDEQYF. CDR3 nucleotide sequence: TGCGCCAGCAGCTTGGCGGGCGGGAGGGACGAGCAGTACTTC.

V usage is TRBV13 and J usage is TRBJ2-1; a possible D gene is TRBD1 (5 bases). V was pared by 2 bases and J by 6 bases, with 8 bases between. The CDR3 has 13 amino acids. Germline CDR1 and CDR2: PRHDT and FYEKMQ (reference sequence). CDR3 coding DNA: TGTGCCAGCAGCTTACGACAGAGCAATGAGCAGTTCTTC. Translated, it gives CASSLRQSNEQFF.

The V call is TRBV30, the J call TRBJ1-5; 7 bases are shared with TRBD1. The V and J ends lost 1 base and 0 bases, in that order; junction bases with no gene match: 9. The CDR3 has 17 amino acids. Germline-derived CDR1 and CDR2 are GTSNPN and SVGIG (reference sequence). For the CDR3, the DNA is TGTGCCTGGAGTGCCGCCCGGGGACAGAATAGCAATCAGCCCCAGCATTTT. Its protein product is CAWSAARGQNSNQPQHF. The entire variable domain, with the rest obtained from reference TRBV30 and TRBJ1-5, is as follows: SQTIHQWPATLVQPVGSPLSLECTVEGTSNPNLYWYRQAAGRGLQLLFYSVGIGQISSEVPQNLSASRPQDRQFILSSKKLLLSDSGFYLCAWSAARGQNSNQPQHFGDGTRLSIL.

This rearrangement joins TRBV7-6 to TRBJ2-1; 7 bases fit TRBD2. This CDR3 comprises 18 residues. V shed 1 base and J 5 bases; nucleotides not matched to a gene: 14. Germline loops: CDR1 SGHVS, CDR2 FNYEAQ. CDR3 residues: CASSLGAGTSASHNEQFF. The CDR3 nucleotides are TGTGCCAGCAGCTTAGGAGCAGGAACTAGCGCATCCCACAATGAGCAGTTCTTC.

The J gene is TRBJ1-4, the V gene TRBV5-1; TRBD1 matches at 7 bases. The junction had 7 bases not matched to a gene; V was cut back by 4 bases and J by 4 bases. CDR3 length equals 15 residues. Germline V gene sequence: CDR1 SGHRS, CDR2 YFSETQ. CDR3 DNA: TGCGCCAGCAGCCGACCGGCAGGGGGTAATGAAAAACTGTTTTTT. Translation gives CASSRPAGGNEKLFF.

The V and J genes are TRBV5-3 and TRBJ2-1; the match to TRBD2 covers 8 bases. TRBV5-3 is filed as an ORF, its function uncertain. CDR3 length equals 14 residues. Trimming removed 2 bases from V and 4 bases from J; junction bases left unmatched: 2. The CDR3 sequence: CARSFPGGYNEQFF. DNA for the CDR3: TGTGCCAGAAGCTTCCCGGGAGGGTACAATGAGCAGTTCTTC.

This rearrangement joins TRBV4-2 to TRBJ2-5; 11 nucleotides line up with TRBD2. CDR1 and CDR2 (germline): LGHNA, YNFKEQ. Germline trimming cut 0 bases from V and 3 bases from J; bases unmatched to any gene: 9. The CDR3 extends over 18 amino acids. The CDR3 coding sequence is TGTGCCAGCAGCCAAGACCCACTACTAGCGGGAGCTGAAGAGACCCAGTACTTC. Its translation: CASSQDPLLAGAEETQYF.

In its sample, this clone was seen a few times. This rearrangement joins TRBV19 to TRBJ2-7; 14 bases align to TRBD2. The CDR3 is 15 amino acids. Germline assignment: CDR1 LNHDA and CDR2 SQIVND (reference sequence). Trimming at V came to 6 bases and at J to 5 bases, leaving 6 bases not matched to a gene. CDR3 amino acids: CASSQGLAGEHEQYF. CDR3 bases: TGTGCCAGTAGCCAGGGACTAGCGGGAGAGCACGAGCAGTACTTC.

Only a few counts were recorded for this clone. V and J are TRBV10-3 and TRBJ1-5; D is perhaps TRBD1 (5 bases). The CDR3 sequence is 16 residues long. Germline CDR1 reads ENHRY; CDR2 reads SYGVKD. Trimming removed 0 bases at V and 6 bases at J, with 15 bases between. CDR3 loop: CAISESRGGSGQPQHF. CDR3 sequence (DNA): TGTGCCATCAGTGAGTCGAGGGGCGGTAGCGGTCAGCCCCAGCATTTT.

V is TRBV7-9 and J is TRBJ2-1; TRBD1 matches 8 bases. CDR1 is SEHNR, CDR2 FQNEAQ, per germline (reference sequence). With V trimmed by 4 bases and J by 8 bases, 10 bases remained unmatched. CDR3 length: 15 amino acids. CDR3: CASSSRGHPNDEQFF. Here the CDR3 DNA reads TGTGCCAGCAGCTCCAGGGGGCACCCAAACGATGAGCAGTTCTTC.

CDR3 DNA: TGTGCCTGGAGTGTACGGGGGAATGAGCAGTTCTTC. The encoded protein is CAWSVRGNEQFF. The chain recombines TRBV30 with TRBJ2-1; maybe TRBD2 (6 bases). This CDR3 has 12 amino acids. Deletions cut 0 bases from V and 7 bases from J, with 7 bases between. Looked up from germline, CDR1 is GTSNPN and CDR2 is SVGIG (reference sequence).

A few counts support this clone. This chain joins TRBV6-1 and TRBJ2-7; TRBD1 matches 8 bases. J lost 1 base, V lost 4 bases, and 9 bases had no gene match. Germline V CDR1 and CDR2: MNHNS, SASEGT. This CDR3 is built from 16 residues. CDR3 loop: CASSAETGAGSYEQYF. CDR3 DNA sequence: TGTGCCAGCAGTGCCGAGACAGGGGCCGGATCCTACGAGCAGTACTTC.

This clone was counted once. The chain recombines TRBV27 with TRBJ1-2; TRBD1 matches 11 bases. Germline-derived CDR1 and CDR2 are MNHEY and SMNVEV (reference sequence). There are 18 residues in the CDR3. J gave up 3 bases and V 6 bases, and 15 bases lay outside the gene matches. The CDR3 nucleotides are TGTGCCAGCAGCCCGCCTCGGGACAGGGGGTGGAGTTACTATGGCTACACCTTC. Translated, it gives CASSPPRDRGWSYYGYTF.

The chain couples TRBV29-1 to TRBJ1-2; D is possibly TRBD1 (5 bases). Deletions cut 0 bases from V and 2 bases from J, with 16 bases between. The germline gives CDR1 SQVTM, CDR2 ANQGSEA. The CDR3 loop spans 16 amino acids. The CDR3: CSVEDPGVRVNYGYTF. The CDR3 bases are TGCAGCGTTGAAGATCCGGGCGTCAGGGTAAACTATGGCTACACCTTC.